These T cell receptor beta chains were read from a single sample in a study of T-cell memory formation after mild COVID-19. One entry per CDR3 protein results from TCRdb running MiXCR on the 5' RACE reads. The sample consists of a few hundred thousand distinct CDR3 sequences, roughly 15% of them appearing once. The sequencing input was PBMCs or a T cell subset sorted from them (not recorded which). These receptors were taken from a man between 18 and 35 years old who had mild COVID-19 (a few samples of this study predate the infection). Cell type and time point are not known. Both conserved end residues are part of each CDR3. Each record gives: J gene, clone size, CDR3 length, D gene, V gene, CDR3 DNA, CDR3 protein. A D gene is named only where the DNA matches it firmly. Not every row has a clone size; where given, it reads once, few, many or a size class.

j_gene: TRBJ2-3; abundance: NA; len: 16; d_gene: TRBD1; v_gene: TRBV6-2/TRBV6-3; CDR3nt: TGTGCCAGCAGGCTCGAGGGGGCCACGCAGTTAGATACGCAGTATTTT; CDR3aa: CASRLEGATQLDTQYF
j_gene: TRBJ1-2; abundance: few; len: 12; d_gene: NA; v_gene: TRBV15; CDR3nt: TGTGCCACCAGCAGAGTCGGTAGGGGCTACACCTTC; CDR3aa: CATSRVGRGYTF
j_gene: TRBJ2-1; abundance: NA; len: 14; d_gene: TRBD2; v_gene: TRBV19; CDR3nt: TGTGCCAGCCAAAATCGCGGGGGGGCCAATGAGCAGTTCTTC; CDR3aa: CASQNRGGANEQFF
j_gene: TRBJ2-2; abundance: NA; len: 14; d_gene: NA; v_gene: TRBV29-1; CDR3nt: TGCAGCGTTCCCTCGGGAGAGAACACCGGGGAGCTGTTTTTT; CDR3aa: CSVPSGENTGELFF
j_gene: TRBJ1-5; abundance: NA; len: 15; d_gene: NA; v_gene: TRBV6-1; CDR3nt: TGTGCCAGCAGTGAACGGGGCAGAGCAAATCAGCCCCAGCATTTT; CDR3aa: CASSERGRANQPQHF
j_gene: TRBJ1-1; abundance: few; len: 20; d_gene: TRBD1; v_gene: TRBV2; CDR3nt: TGTGCCAGCAGTGAACATTTGGGGGACAGGGACCGAGGTGGGAACACTGAAGCTTTCTTT; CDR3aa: CASSEHLGDRDRGGNTEAFF
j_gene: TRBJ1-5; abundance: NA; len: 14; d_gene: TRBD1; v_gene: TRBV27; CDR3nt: TGTGCCAGCAGTCCCGACAGGGTAAATCAGCCCCAGCATTTT; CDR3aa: CASSPDRVNQPQHF
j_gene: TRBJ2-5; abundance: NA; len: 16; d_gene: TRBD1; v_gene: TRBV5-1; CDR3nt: TGCGCCAGCAGCCTCGGACAGGGGAGGATGGATGAGACCCAGTACTTC; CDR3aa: CASSLGQGRMDETQYF
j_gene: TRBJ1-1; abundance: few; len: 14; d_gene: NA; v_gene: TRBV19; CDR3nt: TGTGCCAGTAGTATATCTCTCATGAACACTGAAGCTTTCTTT; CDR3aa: CASSISLMNTEAFF
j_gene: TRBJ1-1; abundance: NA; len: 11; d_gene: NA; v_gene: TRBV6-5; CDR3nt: TGTGCCAGCTATACAGGGTTTGGAGCTTTCTTT; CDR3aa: CASYTGFGAFF
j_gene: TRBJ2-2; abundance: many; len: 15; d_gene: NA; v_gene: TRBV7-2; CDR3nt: TGTGCCAGCAGCTTCGACAGGCTAAACACCGGGGAGCTGTTTTTT; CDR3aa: CASSFDRLNTGELFF
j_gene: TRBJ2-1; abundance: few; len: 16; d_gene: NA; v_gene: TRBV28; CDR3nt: TGTGCCAGCAGTTCCGCGCGCTGGAATATCGGAAGTGAGCAGTTCTTC; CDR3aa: CASSSARWNIGSEQFF
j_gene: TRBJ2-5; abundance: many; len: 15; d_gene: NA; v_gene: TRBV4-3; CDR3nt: TGCGCCAGCAGCCAAGTTGGGCAGGGGGGAGAGACCCAGTACTTC; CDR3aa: CASSQVGQGGETQYF
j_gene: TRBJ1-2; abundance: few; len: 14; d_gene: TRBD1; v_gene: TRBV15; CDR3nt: TGTGCCACCAGCGGTGACAGGGGCAGCTATGGCTACACCTTC; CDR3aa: CATSGDRGSYGYTF
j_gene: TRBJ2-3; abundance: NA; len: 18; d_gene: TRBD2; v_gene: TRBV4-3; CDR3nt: TGCGCCAGCAGCCAAGATCCTTTTGACCTAGCGGGGGGTGGGACGCAGTATTTT; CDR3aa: CASSQDPFDLAGGGTQYF
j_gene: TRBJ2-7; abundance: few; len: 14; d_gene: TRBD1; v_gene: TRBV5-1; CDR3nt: TGCGCCAGCAGCTGGGCCGGGACAGGGGGCGAGCAGTACTTC; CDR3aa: CASSWAGTGGEQYF
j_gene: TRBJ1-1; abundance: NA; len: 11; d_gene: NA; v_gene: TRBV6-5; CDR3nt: TGTGCCAGCAGTTATGATTTGATCTCCTTCTTT; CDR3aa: CASSYDLISFF
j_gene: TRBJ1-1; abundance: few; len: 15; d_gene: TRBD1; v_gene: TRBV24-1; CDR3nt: TGTGCCACCAGTGATCCCGGACAGGGGAACACTGAAGCTTTCTTT; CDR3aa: CATSDPGQGNTEAFF
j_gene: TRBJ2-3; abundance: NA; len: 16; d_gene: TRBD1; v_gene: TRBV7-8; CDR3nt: TGTGCCAGCAGCCCGGGGACAGGGTGGTCAACAGATACGCAGTATTTT; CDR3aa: CASSPGTGWSTDTQYF
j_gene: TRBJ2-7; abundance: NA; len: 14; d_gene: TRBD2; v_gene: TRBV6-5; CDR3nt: TGTGCCAGCAGTCTTAGTAGCGGGGGGGCAGAGCAGTACTTC; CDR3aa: CASSLSSGGAEQYF
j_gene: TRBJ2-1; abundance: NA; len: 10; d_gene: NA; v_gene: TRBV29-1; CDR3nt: TGCAGCGTGGGAACCAGTGAGCAGTTCTTC; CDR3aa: CSVGTSEQFF
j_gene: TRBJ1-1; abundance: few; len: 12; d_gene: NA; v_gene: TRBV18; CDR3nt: TGTGCCAGCTCACCGAGGGCCACTGAAGCTTTCTTT; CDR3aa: CASSPRATEAFF
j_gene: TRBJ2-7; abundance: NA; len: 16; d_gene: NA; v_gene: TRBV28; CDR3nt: TGTGCCAGCAGCACCCCCCTTATGGGGAATTCCTACGAGCAGTACTTC; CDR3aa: CASSTPLMGNSYEQYF
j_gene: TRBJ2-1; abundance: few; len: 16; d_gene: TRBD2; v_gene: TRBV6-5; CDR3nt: TGTGCCAGCAGTCCCCCGGGACTAGTCGCCTACAATGAGCAGTTCTTC; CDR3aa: CASSPPGLVAYNEQFF
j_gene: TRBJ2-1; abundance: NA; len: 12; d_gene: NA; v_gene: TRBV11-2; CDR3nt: TGTGCCAGCAGCTTAGGGACTCATGAGCAGTTCTTC; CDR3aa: CASSLGTHEQFF
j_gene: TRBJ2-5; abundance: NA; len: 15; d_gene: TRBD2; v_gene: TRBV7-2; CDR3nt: TGTGCCAGCAGCTTAGGTCTAGCGGGGATGGAGACCCAGTACTTC; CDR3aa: CASSLGLAGMETQYF
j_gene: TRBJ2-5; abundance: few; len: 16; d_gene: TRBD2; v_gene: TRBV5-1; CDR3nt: TGCGCCAGCAGCTTGGTACAGCGGGGATTACAAGAGACCCAGTACTTC; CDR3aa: CASSLVQRGLQETQYF
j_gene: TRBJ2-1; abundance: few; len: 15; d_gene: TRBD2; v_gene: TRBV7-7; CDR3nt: TGTGCCAGCAGCTTAAGGCTAGCGGGGGACAATGAGCAGTTCTTC; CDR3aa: CASSLRLAGDNEQFF
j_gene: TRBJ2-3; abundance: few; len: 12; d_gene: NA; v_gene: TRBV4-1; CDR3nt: TGCGCCAGCAGCCAAGTCCAGGATACGCAGTATTTT; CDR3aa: CASSQVQDTQYF
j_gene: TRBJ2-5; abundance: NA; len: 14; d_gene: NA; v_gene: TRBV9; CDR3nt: TGTGCCAGCAGCGCCGAGGGTTCCCAAGAGACCCAGTACTTC; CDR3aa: CASSAEGSQETQYF
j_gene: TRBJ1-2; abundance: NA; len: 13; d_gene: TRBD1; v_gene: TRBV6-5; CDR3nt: TGTGCCAGCAGTAAGGACAGGAGCTATGGCTACACCTTC; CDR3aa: CASSKDRSYGYTF
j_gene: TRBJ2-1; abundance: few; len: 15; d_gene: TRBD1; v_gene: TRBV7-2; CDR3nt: TGTGCCAGCAGCCCTAGACAGGGAAGGGTGGATGAGCAGTTCTTC; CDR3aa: CASSPRQGRVDEQFF
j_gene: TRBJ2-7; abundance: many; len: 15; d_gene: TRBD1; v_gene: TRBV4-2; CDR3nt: TGTGCCAGCAGCCAAGGGACAGGGGATATCGACGAGCAGTACTTC; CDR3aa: CASSQGTGDIDEQYF
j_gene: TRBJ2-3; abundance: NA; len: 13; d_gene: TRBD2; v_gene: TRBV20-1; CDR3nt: TGCAGTGCCGGACTAGCGGGCACAGATACGCAGTATTTT; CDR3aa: CSAGLAGTDTQYF
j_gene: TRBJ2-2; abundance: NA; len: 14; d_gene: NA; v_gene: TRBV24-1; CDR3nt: TGTGCCACCAGTGACTATGGACAACCCGGGGAGCTGTTTTTT; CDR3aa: CATSDYGQPGELFF
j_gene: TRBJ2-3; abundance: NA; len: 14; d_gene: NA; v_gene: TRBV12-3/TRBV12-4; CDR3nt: TGTGCCAGCAGTTCCTGGGAGAATGGAGATACGCAGTATTTT; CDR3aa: CASSSWENGDTQYF
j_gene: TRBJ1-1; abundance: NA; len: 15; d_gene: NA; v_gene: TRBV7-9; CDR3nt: TGTGCCAGCAGCCCCCCCGGGACGGTGGACACTGAAGCTTTCTTT; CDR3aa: CASSPPGTVDTEAFF
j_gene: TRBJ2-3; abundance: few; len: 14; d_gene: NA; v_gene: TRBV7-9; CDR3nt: TGTGCCAGCAGCCCGGTCCTACGAGGGGATACGCAGTATTTT; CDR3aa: CASSPVLRGDTQYF
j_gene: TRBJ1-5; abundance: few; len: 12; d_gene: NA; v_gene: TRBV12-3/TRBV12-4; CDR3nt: TGTGCTGGGGGGTATAGCAATCAGCCCCAGCATTTT; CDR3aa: CAGGYSNQPQHF
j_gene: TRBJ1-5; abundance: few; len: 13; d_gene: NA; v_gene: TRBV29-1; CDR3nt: TGCAGCGTTGAGATTCATAGCAATCAGCCCCAGCATTTT; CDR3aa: CSVEIHSNQPQHF
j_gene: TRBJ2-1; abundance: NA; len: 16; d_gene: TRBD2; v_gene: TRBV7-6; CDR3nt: TGTGCCAGCAGCTTATTTACTAGCGGGGGGCGCAATGAGCAGTTCTTC; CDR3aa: CASSLFTSGGRNEQFF
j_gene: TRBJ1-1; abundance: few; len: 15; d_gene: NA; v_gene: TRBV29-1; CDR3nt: TGCAGCGTTGCCTCGGGGTGGGGGATGAACACTGAAGCTTTCTTT; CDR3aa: CSVASGWGMNTEAFF
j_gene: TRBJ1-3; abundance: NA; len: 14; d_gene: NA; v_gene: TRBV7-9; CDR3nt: TGTGCCAGCAGCTCGACAGTAGACGGAAACACCATATATTTT; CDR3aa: CASSSTVDGNTIYF
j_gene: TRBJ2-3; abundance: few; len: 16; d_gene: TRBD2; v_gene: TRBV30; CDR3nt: TGTGCCTGGAGTCCTCAAGCGGGGACTAGCACAGATACGCAGTATTTT; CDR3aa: CAWSPQAGTSTDTQYF
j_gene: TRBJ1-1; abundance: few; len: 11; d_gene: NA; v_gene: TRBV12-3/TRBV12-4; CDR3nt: TGTGCTGTCGGGGGGAACACTGAAGCTTTCTTT; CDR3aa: CAVGGNTEAFF
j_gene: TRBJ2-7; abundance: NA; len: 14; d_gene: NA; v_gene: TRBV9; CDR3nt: TGTGCCAGCAGCGTAGCCCCCGTGGGGTCCGAGCAGTACTTC; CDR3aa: CASSVAPVGSEQYF
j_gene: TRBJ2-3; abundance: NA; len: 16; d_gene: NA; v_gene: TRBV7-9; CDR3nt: TGTGCCAGCAGCCGATGGGCGTCGGGGACCACAGATACGCAGTATTTT; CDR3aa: CASSRWASGTTDTQYF
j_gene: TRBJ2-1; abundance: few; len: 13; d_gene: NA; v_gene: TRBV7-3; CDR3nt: TGTGCCAGCAGCCCTTCGATATTCGATGAGCAGTTCTTC; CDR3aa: CASSPSIFDEQFF
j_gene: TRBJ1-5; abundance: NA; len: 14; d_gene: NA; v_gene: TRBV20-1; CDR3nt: TGCAGTGCTTCAGGACGGTGGGGCAATCAGCCCCAGCATTTT; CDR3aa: CSASGRWGNQPQHF